This T cell receptor (beta chain) was found in a study of T-cell reconstitution after alpha-beta-depleted transplantation in children. The CDR3 extends over 13 amino acids. CDR1 and CDR2 (germline): SGHAT, FQNNGV. The ends were cut back, 1 base at V and 8 bases at J, with 8 bases in the middle. This sample's TCRbeta library carried unique molecular identifier barcodes. MiXCR, applied by TCRdb to the PCR reads, yields one record per CDR3 protein. The sample has about 200,000 distinct CDR3 sequences, roughly 6.6% seen once; the top ten hold around 5%. This clonotype was counted a few times. Its specificity is unknown. Regarding the study as a whole: A year post-transplant, T-cell counts and diversity derived mostly from newly produced T cells. Diversity of TCRbeta at day 60 was high in some patients, arising from surviving recipient T cells and thymic progenitors. There were reportedly several hundred expanded graft clones from which alpha-beta T cells came about two months after transplant.

This sample comprised PBMCs, obtained before TCRalphabeta/CD19-depleted stem cell transplant. The chain links TRBV11-2 to TRBJ1-4; D is unclear. The receptor was isolated from a boy under 10 years old with acute lymphoblastic leukemia, due to receive a stem cell transplant. The CDR3 sequence is CASSLGNQEKLFF. The CDR3 DNA sequence: TGTGCCAGCAGCTTAGGAAATCAAGAAAAACTGTTTTTT.